Each of the 19 T cell receptor beta chains below was sequenced from the same sample in a study of blood T cell repertoires in COVID-19. Clones were read by immunoSEQ multiplex PCR, and TCRdb kept only the in-frame ones, dropping some. This sample has about half a million clones, with 80% to 90% found just once. Sequences were obtained from peripheral blood. All receptors come from a human donor in a cohort sampled during active COVID-19.

The V gene is TRBV2, the J gene TRBJ1-1; 7 bases map to TRBD1. Trimming removed 5 bases from V and 1 base from J; junction bases left unmatched: 4. The CDR3 has 14 residues. From germline, CDR1 is SNHLY and CDR2 FYNNEI. DNA of the CDR3: TGTGCCAGCAGTACAGGGGTCCCGAACACTGAAGCTTTCTTT. Translating it yields CASSTGVPNTEAFF.

This clone was recorded a few times. The chain employs TRBV4-2 and TRBJ2-7, with 14 positions matching TRBD2. CDR1 LGHNA and CDR2 YNFKEQ come from the germline V gene. This CDR3 is built from 17 residues. The V gene end was trimmed by 0 bases and the J gene end by 8 bases; junction bases not matched to a gene: 9. In DNA, the CDR3 is TGTGCCAGCAGCCAAGATGGTCAGGGACTAGCGGGAGTTCAGCAGTACTTC. Its protein is CASSQDGQGLAGVQQYF.

A note on this clone: This sample includes further DNA sequences coding for the same CDR3. The chain combines TRBV7-2 with TRBJ2-7; 13 bases align to TRBD2. Trimming at V came to 4 bases and at J to 2 bases, leaving 2 bases not matched to a gene. Germline CDR1 and CDR2: SGHTA and FQGNSA. This CDR3 is built from 15 residues. CDR3 coding DNA: TGTGCCAGCAGCTCGGGACTAGCGGGAACCTACGAGCAGTACTTC. This sequence encodes CASSSGLAGTYEQYF.

The DNA for the CDR3 is TGTGCCAGCAGCTTAACCCCGGGGACATATGGCTACACCTTC. The encoded protein is CASSLTPGTYGYTF. This sequence joins TRBV7-2 and TRBJ1-2, with a possible D match to TRBD1 (6 bases). The V end was cut by 2 bases, the J end by 5 bases, with 12 bases between. There are 14 residues in the CDR3. The germline CDR1 and CDR2 sequences are SGHTA and FQGNSA.

The chain combines TRBV7-8 with TRBJ1-5, with 10 nucleotides matching TRBD1. The CDR3 totals 18 residues. CDR1 SGHVS and CDR2 FQNEAQ come from the germline V gene. With 3 bases clipped from V and 7 bases from J, the junction kept 15 bases outside the gene matches. The CDR3, as DNA: TGTGCCAGCAGCTTGTTTAATGACAGGGGGCGAGGTAGACAGCCCCAGCATTTT. Protein sequence: CASSLFNDRGRGRQPQHF.

This chain uses TRBV3-1 (or the pseudogene TRBV3-2) with TRBJ2-7, with a weak D call TRBD2 (6 bases). V dropped 4 bases and J dropped 3 bases, with 13 bases sitting between them. The germline CDR1 and CDR2 sequences are LGHDT and YNNKEL (reference sequence). The length of the CDR3 is 14 residues. CDR3 coding DNA: TGTGCCAGCAGCCGATCCGGGAGTAACTACGAGCAGTACTTC. This translates into CASSRSGSNYEQYF.

The genes are TRBV6-2 or TRBV6-3 and TRBJ2-3; no clear D. Germline loops: CDR1 MNHEY, CDR2 SVGEGT. The CDR3 length is 15 residues. V lost 0 bases, J lost 8 bases, and 15 bases lay in between. The CDR3 is CASSYSSSLLLTQYF. CDR3 in DNA: TGTGCCAGCAGTTACTCGAGTAGTCTTCTTCTTACGCAGTATTTT.

V gene TRBV19 combines with J gene TRBJ1-4, with D perhaps TRBD1 (6 bases). The CDR3 length is 15 residues. Germline V lookup: CDR1 LNHDA, CDR2 SQIVND (reference sequence). V lost 1 base and J lost 8, with 14 bases in between. The CDR3 sequence is CASSIGIGGEEKLFF. CDR3 in DNA: TGTGCCAGTAGTATAGGAATTGGGGGCGAAGAAAAACTGTTTTTT.

The chain is built from TRBV5-5 and TRBJ2-5; tentatively, D is TRBD2 (6 bases). V dropped 4 bases and J dropped 1 base, with 17 bases sitting between them. Germline V gene sequence: CDR1 SGHKS, CDR2 YYEKEE (reference sequence). The CDR3 runs to 16 residues. In nucleotides, the CDR3 is TGTGCCAGCAGCCCAAGGAGGGAAAGGGGCCAAGAGACCCAGTACTTC. Translation gives CASSPRRERGQETQYF.

This clone was counted a few times. V is TRBV27 and J is TRBJ2-2; TRBD2 aligns across 8 bases. Looked up from germline, CDR1 is MNHEY and CDR2 is SMNVEV (reference sequence). The CDR3 spans 16 residues. The ends lost 6 bases at V and 7 bases at J; junction bases unmatched: 13. The CDR3: CASSITPGTRVGELFF. CDR3 bases: TGTGCCAGCAGCATAACACCCGGGACTAGGGTCGGGGAGCTGTTTTTT.

The rearrangement joins TRBV9 to TRBJ1-3; TRBD1 is a possible D gene (5 bases). The length of the CDR3 is 15 residues. The germline CDR1 and CDR2 sequences are SGDLS and YYNGEE. V was pared by 5 bases and J by 2 bases, with 14 bases between. CDR3 DNA: TGTGCCAGCAGTAGAGATGGAGGGGCTGGAAACACCATATATTTT. Protein sequence: CASSRDGGAGNTIYF.

The gene calls are TRBV18 and TRBJ1-1, with D possibly TRBD1 on 6 matching bases. Trimming removed 3 bases at V and 5 bases at J, with 25 bases between. CDR1 is KGHSH, CDR2 LQKENI, per germline. The CDR3 consists of 18 residues. CDR3 sequence: CASSPTKTGRRIETEAFF. The CDR3 DNA follows: TGTGCCAGCTCACCGACCAAAACAGGGCGTCGGATTGAGACTGAAGCTTTCTTT.

This clone occurred a few times. J is TRBJ1-4 and V is TRBV18; the match to TRBD1 covers 7 bases. CDR1 and CDR2 from the germline V gene are KGHSH and LQKENI. The CDR3 totals 15 residues. After removal of 1 base from V and 12 bases from J, the junction contained 11 bases not matched to a gene. DNA of the CDR3: TGTGCCAGCTCACCACTCCTGACAGGGTTGCAGGAACTGTTTTTT. Translation gives CASSPLLTGLQELFF. The entire variable domain, with the rest obtained from reference TRBV18 and TRBJ1-4, is as follows: NAGVMQNPRHLVRRRGQEARLRCSPMKGHSHVYWYRQLPEEGLKFMVYLQKENIIDESGMPKERFSAEFPKEGPSILRIQQVVRGDSAAYFCASSPLLTGLQELFFGSGTQLSVL.

The genes are TRBV12-5 and TRBJ1-5; possibly TRBD1 for D (5 bases). Per the germline V gene, CDR1 is LGHNT and CDR2 is FRNRAP. The length of the CDR3 is 17 residues. V was shortened by 0 bases and J by 7 bases, with 19 bases between the two germline ends. The CDR3 region has the DNA TGTGCTAGTGGTTTGGTAATGGCTGGAGGGGTGGGGCAGCCCCAGCATTTT. Translation gives CASGLVMAGGVGQPQHF. Using reference TRBV12-5 and TRBJ1-5 for the parts outside the CDR3, the full variable domain is DARVTQTPRHKVTEMGQEVTMRCQPILGHNTVFWYRQTMMQGLELLAYFRNRAPLDDSGMPKDRFSAEMPDATLATLKIQPSEPRDSAVYFCASGLVMAGGVGQPQHFGDGTRLSIL.

The chain carries TRBV27 and TRBJ2-7; 7 bases fit TRBD2. J was trimmed by 4 bases and V by 0 bases; bases with no gene match: 12. The V gene's germline CDR1 is MNHEY and CDR2 SMNVEV (reference sequence). There are 17 residues in the CDR3. The CDR3 DNA reads TGTGCCAGCAGTTTATCGCGGGCGGGAGTCTTCTCTTACGAGCAGTACTTC. Amino acids: CASSLSRAGVFSYEQYF.

This clone has just one count. The gene calls are TRBV7-2 and TRBJ2-7; 7 bases are shared with TRBD2. Germline V gene sequence: CDR1 SGHTA, CDR2 FQGNSA. The CDR3 sequence is 12 residues long. After removal of 8 bases from V and 1 base from J, the junction contained 2 bases not matched to a gene. The CDR3 region has the DNA TGTGCCAGCGGCGGGAGTTCCTACGAGCAGTACTTC. Its protein is CASGGSSYEQYF.

The DNA of the CDR3 is TGTGCCAGCAGCCTTGGACAGGGAACATATAGCAATCAGCCCCAGCATTTT. As protein: CASSLGQGTYSNQPQHF. The V and J genes are TRBV5-6 and TRBJ1-5, with 8 bases lining up with TRBD1. Losses at the gene ends were 4 bases for V and 0 bases for J; bases not matched to a gene: 9. The CDR3 has 17 residues. Per the germline V gene, CDR1 is SGHDT and CDR2 is YYEEEE.

This chain links TRBV28 with TRBJ2-3, with TRBD2 matching over 8 bases. V shed 8 bases and J 1 base; nucleotides not matched to a gene: 8. Germline values: CDR1 MDHEN, CDR2 SYDVKM. This CDR3 has 15 residues. Here the CDR3 DNA reads TGTGCCAGCTACATCGGGGGGGGCGGCACAGATACGCAGTATTTT. It codes for CASYIGGGGTDTQYF.

This clone came up a few times. The V and J genes are TRBV19 and TRBJ1-4; possibly TRBD1 for D (6 bases). The CDR3 spans 13 residues. V dropped 11 bases and J dropped 0 bases, with 10 bases sitting between them. Germline V gene sequence: CDR1 LNHDA, CDR2 SQIVND (reference sequence). This chain's CDR3 is CASRGTTNEKLFF. In DNA, the CDR3 is TGTGCCTCTAGGGGGACAACTAATGAAAAACTGTTTTTT.